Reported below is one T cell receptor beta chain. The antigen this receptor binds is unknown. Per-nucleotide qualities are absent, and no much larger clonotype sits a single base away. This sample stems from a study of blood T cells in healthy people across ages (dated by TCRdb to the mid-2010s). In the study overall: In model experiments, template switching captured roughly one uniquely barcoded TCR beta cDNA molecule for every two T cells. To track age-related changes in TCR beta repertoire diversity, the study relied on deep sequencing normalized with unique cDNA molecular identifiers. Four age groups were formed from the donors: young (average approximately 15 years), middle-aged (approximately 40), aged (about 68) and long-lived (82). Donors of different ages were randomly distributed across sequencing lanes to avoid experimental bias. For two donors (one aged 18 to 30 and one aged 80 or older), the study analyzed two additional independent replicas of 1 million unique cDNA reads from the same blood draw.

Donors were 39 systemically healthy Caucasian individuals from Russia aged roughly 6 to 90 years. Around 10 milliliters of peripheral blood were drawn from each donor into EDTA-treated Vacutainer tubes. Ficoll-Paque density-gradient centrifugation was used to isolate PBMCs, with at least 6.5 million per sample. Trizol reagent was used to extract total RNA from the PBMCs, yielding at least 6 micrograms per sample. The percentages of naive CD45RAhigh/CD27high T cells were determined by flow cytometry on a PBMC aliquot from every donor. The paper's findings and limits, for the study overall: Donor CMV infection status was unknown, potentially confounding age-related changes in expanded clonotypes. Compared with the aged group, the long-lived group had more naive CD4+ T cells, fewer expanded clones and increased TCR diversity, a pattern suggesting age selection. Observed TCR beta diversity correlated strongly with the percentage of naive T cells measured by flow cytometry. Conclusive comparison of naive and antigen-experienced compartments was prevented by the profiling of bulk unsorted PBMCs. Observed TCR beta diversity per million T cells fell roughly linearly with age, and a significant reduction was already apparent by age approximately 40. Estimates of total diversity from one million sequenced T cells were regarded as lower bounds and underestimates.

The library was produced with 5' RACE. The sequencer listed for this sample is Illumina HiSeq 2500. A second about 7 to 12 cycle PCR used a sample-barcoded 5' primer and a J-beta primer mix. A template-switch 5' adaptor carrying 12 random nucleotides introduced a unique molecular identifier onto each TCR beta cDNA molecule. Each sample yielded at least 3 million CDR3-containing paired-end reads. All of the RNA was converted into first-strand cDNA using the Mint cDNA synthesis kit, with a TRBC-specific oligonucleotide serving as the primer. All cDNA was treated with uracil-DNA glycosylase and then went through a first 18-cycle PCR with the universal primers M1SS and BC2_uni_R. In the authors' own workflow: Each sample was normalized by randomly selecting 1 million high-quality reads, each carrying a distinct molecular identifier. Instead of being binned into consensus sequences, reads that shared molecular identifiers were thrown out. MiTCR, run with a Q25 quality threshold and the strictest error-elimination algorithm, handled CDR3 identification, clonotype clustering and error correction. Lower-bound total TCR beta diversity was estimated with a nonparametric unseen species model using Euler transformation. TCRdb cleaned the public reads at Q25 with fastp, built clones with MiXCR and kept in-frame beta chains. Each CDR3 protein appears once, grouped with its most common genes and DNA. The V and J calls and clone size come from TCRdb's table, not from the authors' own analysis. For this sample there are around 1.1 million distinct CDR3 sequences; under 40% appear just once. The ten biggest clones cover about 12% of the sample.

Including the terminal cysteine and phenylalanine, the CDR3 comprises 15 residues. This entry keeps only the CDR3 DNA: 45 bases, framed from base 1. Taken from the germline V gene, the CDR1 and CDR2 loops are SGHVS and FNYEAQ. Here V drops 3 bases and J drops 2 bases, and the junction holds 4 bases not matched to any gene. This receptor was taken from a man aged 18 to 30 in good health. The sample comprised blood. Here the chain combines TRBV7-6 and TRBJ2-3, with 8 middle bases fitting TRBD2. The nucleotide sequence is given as TGTGCCAGCAGCTTCCCAGGACTAGCCACAGATACGCAGTATTTT. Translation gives CASSFPGLATDTQYF. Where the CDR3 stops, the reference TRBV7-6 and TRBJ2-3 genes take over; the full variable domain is GAGVSQSPRYKVTKRGQDVALRCDPISGHVSLYWYRQALGQGPEFLTYFNYEAQQDKSGLPNDRFSAERPEGSISTLTIQRTEQRDSAMYRCASSFPGLATDTQYFGPGTRLTVL.